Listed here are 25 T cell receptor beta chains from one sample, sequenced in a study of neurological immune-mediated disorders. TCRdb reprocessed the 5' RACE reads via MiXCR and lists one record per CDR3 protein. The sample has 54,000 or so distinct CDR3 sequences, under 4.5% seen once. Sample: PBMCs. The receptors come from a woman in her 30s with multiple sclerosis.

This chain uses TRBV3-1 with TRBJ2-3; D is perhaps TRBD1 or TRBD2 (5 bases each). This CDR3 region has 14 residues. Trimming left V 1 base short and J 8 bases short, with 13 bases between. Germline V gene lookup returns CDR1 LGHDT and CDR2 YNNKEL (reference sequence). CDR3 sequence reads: CASSQAGPIPTQYF. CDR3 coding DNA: TGTGCCAGCAGCCAAGCGGGACCTATACCTACGCAGTATTTT.

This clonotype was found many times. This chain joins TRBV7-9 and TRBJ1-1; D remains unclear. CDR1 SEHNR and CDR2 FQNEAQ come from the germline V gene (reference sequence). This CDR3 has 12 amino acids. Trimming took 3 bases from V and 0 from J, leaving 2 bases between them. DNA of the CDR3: TGTGCCAGCAGCTTTGTGAACACTGAAGCTTTCTTT. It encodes CASSFVNTEAFF. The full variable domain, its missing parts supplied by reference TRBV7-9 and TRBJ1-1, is DTGVSQNPRHKITKRGQNVTFRCDPISEHNRLYWYRQTLGQGPEFLTYFQNEAQLEKSRLLSDRFSAERPKGSFSTLEIQRTEQGDSAMYLCASSFVNTEAFFGQGTRLTVV.

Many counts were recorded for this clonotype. The CDR3 DNA reads TGTGCCAGCAGCTTCCCCCCGGGGGCGACCCAAGAGACCCAGTACTTC. Translated: CASSFPPGATQETQYF. The chain carries TRBV7-9 and TRBJ2-5; perhaps D is TRBD1 or TRBD2 (6 bases each). The germline gives CDR1 SEHNR, CDR2 FQNEAQ (reference sequence). V gave up 3 bases and J gave up 1 base, with 15 bases separating them. The CDR3 covers 16 residues.

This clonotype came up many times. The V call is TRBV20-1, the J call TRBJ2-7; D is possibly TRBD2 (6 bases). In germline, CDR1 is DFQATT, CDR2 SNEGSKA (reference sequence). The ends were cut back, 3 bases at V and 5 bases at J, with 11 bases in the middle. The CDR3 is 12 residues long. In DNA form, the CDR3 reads TGCAGTGCTAGGAAGGCTAGCGACGAGCAGTACTTC. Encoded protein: CSARKASDEQYF.

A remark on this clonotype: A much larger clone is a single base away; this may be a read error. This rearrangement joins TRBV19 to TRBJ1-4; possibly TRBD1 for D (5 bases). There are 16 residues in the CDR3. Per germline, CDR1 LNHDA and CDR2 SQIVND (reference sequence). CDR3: CVSSTNGHPWGEKLFF. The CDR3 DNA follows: TGTGTCAGTAGTACCAACGGACACCCATGGGGTGAAAAACTGTTTTTT.

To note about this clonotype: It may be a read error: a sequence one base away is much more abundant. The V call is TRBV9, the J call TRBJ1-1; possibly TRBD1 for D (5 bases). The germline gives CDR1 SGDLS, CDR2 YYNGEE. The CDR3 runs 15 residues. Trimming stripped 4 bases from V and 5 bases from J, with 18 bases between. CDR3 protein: CASSPLRTGGTEAFF. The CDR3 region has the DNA TGTGCCAGCAGCCCACTCCGGACCGGGGGGACTGAAGCTTTCTTT. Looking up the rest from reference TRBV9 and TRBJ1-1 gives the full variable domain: DSGVTQTPKHLITATGQRVTLRCSPRSGDLSVYWYQQSLDQGLQFLIQYYNGEERAKGNILERFSAQQFPDLHSELNLSSLELGDSALYFCASSPLRTGGTEAFFGQGTRLTVV.

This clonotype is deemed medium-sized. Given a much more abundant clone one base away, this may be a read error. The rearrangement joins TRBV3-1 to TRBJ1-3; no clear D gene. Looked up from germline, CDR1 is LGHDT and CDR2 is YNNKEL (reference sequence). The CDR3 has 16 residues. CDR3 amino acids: CASSQDLPNSGKTIYF. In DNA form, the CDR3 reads TGTGCCAGCAGCCAAGATCTCCCCAACTCTGGAAAAACCATATATTTT.

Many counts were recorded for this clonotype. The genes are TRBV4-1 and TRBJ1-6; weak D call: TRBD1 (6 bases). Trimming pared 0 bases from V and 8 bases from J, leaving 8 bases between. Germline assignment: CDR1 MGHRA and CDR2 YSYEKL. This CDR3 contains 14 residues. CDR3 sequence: CASSQDEGDSPLHF. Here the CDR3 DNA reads TGCGCCAGCAGCCAAGATGAGGGGGATTCACCCCTCCACTTT.

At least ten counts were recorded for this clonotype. The CDR3 coding sequence is TGCGCCAGCAGCCTCGACGGGAACTACGAGCAGTACTTC. Protein sequence: CASSLDGNYEQYF. V is TRBV5-1 and J is TRBJ2-7, with D possibly TRBD2 on 5 matching bases. V dropped 4 bases and J dropped 3 bases, with 11 bases sitting between them. This CDR3 is 13 amino acids long. Germline CDR1 reads SGHRS; CDR2 reads YFSETQ.

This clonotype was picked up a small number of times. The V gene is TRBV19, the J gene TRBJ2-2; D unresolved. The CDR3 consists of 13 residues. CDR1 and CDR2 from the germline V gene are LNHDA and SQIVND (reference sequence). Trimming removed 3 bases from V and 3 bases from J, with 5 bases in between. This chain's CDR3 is CASSMWDTGELFF. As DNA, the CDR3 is TGTGCCAGTAGTATGTGGGACACCGGGGAGCTGTTTTTT.

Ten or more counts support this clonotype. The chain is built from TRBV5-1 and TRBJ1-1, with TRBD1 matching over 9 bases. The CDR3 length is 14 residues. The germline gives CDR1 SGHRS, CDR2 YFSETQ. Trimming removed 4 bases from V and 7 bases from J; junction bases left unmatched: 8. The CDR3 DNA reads TGCGCCAGCAGCCAAGGACAGGGGATAGGTGAAGCTTTCTTT. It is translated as CASSQGQGIGEAFF. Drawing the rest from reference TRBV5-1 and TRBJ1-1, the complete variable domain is KAGVTQTPRYLIKTRGQQVTLSCSPISGHRSVSWYQQTPGQGLQFLFEYFSETQRNKGNFPGRFSGRQFSNSRSEMNVSTLELGDSALYLCASSQGQGIGEAFFGQGTRLTVV.

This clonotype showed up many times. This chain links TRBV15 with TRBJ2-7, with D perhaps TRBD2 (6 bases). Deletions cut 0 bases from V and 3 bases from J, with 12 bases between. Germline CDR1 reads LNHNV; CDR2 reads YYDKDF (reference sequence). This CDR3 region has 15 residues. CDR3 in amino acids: CATSRDNAGIYEQYF. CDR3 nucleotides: TGTGCCACCAGCAGAGATAATGCGGGAATCTACGAGCAGTACTTC.

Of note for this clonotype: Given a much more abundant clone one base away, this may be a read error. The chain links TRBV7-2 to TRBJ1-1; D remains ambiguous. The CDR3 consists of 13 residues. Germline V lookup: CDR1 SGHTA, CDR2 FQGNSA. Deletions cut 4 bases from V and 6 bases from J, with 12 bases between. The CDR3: CASSSERVAEAFF. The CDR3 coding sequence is TGTGCCAGCAGCTCCGAAAGGGTTGCTGAAGCTTTCTTT.

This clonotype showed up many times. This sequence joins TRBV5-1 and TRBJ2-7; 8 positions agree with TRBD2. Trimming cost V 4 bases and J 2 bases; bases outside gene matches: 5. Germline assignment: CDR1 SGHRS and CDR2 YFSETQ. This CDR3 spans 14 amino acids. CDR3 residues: CASSRVAGTYEQYF. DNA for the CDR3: TGCGCCAGCAGCCGGGTAGCGGGAACCTACGAGCAGTACTTC. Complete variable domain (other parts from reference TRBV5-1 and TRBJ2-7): KAGVTQTPRYLIKTRGQQVTLSCSPISGHRSVSWYQQTPGQGLQFLFEYFSETQRNKGNFPGRFSGRQFSNSRSEMNVSTLELGDSALYLCASSRVAGTYEQYFGPGTRLTVT.

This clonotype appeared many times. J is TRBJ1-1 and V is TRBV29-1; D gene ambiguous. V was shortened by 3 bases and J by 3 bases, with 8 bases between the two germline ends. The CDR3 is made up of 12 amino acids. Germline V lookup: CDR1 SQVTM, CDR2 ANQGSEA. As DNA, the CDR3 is TGCAGCGTTGAGGCGCTGGACACTGAAGCTTTCTTT. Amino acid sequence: CSVEALDTEAFF.

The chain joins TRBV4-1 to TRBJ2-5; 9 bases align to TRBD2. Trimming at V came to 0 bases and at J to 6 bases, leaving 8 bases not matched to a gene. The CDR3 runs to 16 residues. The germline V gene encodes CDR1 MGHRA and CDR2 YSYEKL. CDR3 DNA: TGCGCCAGCAGCCAAGATGGAATAGCGGGGGTTAAGACCCAGTACTTC. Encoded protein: CASSQDGIAGVKTQYF.

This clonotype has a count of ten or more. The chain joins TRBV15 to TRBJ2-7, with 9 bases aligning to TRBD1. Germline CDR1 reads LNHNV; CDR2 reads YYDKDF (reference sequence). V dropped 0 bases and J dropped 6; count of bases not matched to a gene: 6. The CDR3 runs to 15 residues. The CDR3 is CATSRETGGGSEQYF. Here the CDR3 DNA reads TGTGCCACCAGCAGAGAGACAGGGGGAGGAAGCGAGCAGTACTTC.

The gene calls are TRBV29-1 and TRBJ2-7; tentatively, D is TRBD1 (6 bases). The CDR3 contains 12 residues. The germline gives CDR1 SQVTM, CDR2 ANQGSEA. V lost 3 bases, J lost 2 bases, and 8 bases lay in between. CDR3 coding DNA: TGCAGCGTTGAGGACAGTGCCTACGAGCAGTACTTC. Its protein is CSVEDSAYEQYF.

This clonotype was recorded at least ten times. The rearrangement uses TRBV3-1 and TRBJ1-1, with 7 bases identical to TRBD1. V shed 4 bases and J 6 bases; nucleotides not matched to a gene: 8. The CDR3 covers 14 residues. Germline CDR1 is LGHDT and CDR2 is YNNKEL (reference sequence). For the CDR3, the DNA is TGTGCCAGCAGCCTACGCACAGGGGCTCCTGAAGCTTTCTTT. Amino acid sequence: CASSLRTGAPEAFF.

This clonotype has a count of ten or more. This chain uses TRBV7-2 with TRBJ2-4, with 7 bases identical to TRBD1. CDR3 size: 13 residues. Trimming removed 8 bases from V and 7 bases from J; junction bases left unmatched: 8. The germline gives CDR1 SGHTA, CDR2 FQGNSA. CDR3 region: CASGTGASNIQYF. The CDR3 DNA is TGTGCCAGCGGTACAGGGGCCTCGAACATTCAGTACTTC.

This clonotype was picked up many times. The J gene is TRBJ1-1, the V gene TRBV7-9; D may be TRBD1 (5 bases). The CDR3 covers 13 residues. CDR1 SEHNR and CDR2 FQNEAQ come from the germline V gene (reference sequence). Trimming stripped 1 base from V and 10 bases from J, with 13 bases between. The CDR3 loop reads CASSLVPPQGAFF. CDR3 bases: TGTGCCAGCAGCTTAGTCCCCCCGCAGGGAGCTTTCTTT. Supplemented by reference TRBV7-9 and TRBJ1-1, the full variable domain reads DTGVSQNPRHKITKRGQNVTFRCDPISEHNRLYWYRQTLGQGPEFLTYFQNEAQLEKSRLLSDRFSAERPKGSFSTLEIQRTEQGDSAMYLCASSLVPPQGAFFGQGTRLTVV.

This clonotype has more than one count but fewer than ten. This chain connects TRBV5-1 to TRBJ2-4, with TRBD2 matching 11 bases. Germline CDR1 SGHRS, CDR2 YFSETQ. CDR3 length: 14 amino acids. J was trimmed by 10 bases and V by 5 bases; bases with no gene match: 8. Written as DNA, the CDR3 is TGCGCCAGCAGACCCGGGACTAGCGGAAAAATTCAGTACTTC. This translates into CASRPGTSGKIQYF.

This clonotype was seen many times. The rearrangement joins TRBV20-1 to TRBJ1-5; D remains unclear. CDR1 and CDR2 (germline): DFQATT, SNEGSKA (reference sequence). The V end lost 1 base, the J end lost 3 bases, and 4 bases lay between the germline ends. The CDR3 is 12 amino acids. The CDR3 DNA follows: TGCAGTGCTAGAGTGCCCAATCAGCCCCAGCATTTT. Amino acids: CSARVPNQPQHF.

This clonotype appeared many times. In DNA form, the CDR3 reads TGTGCCAGCAGTTTAAACTCGGGACAGGGAGAGACCCAGTACTTC. Protein product: CASSLNSGQGETQYF. The chain uses TRBV12-3 or TRBV12-4 and TRBJ2-5; 9 bases align to TRBD1. The CDR3 runs to 15 residues. With 2 bases clipped from V and 4 bases from J, the junction kept 5 bases outside the gene matches.

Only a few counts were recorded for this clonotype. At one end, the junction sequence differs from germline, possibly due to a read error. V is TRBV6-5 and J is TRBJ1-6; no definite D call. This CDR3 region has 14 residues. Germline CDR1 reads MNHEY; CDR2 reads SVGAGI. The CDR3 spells CASSYETHNSPLNF. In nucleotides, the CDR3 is TGTGCCAGCAGTTACGAGACGCACAATTCACCCCTCAACTTT.